Described below is a single T cell receptor (beta chain) sequence and its context. Its target is not known. With V trimmed by 0 bases and J by 2 bases, 5 bases remained unmatched. The CDR3 has 17 amino acids. CDR1 is SGHNT and CDR2 is YYREEE in the germline V gene (reference sequence). This entry is derived from a study of graft-versus-host responses after intestinal transplantation. The assay was immunoSEQ multiplex PCR, and TCRdb's table has in-frame clones only and misses some. This repertoire shows about 130,000 clones, nearly 95% found once; its top ten account for about 0.18%. The sequence was obtained from a human donor who received an intestinal transplant. The rearrangement uses TRBV5-4 and TRBJ2-7; 13 bases align to TRBD2. The specimen comprised unstimulated CD4+ T cells sorted from spleen or lymph node cells, sampled before intestinal transplant. As DNA, the CDR3 is TGTGCCAGCAGCTTGGGGACTAGCGGGAGCCAGGCCTACGAGCAGTACTTC. Encoded protein: CASSLGTSGSQAYEQYF.